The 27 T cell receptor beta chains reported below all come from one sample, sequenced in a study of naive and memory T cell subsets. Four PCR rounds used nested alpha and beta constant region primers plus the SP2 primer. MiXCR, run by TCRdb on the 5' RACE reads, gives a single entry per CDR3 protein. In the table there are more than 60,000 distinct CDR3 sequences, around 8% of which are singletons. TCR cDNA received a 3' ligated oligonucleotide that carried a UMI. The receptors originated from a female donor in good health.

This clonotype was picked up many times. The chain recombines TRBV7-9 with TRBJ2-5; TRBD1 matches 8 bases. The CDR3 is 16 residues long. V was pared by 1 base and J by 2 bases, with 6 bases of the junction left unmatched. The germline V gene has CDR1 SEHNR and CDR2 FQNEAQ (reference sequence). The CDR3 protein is CASSLGDRGLQETQYF. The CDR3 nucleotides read TGTGCCAGCAGCTTAGGTGACAGGGGTCTACAAGAGACCCAGTACTTC.

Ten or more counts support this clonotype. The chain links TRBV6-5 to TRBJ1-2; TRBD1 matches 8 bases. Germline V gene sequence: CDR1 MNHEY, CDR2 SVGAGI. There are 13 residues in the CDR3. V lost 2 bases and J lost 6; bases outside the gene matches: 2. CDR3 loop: CASSYGQGHGYTF. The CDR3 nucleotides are TGTGCCAGCAGTTACGGACAGGGCCATGGCTACACCTTC.

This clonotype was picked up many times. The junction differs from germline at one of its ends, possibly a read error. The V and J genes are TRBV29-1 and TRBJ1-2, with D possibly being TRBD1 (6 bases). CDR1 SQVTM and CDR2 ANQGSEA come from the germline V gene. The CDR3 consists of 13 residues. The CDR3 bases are TGCAGCGTGGAAGGGGGGCTGTCCTATGGCTACACCTTC. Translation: CSVEGGLSYGYTF.

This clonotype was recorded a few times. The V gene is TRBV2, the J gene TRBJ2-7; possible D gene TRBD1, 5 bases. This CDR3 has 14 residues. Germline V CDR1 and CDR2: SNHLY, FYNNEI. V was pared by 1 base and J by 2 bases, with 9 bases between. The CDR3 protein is CASSEGQGAYEQYF. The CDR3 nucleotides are TGTGCCAGCAGTGAAGGCCAGGGCGCCTACGAGCAGTACTTC.

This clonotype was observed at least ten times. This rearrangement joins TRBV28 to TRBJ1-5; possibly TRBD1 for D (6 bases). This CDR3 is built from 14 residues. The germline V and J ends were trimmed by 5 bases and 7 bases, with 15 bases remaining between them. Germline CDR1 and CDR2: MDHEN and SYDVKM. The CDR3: CASSIAAGVQPQHF. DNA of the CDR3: TGTGCCAGCAGTATTGCGGCAGGGGTCCAGCCCCAGCATTTT. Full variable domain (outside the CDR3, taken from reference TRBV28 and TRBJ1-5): DVKVTQSSRYLVKRTGEKVFLECVQDMDHENMFWYRQDPGLGLRLIYFSYDVKMKEKGDIPEGYSVSREKKERFSLILESASTNQTSMYLCASSIAAGVQPQHFGDGTRLSIL.

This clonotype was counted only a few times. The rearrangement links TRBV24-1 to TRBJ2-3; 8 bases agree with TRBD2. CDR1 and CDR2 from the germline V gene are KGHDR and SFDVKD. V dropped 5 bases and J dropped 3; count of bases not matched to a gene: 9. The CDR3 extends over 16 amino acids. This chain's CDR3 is CATSGAGVVETDTQYF. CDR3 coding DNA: TGTGCCACCAGTGGAGCGGGAGTTGTGGAAACAGATACGCAGTATTTT.

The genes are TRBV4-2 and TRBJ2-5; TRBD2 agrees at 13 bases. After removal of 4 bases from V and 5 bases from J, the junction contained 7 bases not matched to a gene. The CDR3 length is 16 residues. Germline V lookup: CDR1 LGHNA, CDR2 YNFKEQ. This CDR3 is CASSLGTSGDRETQYF. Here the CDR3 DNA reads TGTGCCAGCAGCCTGGGGACTAGCGGGGATCGGGAGACCCAGTACTTC.

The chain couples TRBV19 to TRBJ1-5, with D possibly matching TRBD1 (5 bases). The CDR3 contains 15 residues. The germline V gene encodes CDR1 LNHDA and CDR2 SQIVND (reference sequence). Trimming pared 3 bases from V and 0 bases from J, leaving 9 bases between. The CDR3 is CASSMAGYSNQPQHF. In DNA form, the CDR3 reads TGTGCCAGTAGTATGGCAGGGTATAGCAATCAGCCCCAGCATTTT.

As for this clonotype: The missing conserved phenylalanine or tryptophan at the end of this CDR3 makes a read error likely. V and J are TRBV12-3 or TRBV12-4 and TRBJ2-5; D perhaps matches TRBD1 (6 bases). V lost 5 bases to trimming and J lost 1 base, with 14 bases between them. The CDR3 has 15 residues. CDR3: CASSRRQDLQETQYS. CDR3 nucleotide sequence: TGTGCCAGCAGTAGGCGACAGGACCTCCAAGAGACCCAGTACTCC.

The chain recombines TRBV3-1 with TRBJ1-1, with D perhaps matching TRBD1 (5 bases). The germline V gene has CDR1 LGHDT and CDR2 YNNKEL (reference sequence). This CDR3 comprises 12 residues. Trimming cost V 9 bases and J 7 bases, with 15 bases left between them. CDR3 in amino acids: CARGQAGNEAFF. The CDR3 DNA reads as TGTGCCAGGGGGCAGGCGGGGAATGAAGCTTTCTTT.

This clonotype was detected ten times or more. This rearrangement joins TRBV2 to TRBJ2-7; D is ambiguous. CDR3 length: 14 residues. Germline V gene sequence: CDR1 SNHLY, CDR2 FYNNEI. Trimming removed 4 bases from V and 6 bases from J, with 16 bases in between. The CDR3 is CASSVSPPGPEQYF. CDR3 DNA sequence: TGTGCCAGCAGTGTGTCCCCCCCAGGTCCCGAGCAGTACTTC. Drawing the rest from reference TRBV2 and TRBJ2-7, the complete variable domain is EPEVTQTPSHQVTQMGQEVILRCVPISNHLYFYWYRQILGQKVEFLVSFYNNEISEKSEIFDDQFSVERPDGSNFTLKIRSTKLEDSAMYFCASSVSPPGPEQYFGPGTRLTVT.

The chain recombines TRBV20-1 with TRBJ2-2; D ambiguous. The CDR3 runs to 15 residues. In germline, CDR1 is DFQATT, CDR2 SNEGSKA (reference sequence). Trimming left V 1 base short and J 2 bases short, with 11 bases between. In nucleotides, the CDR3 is TGCAGTGCTAGAGTTTCGAGACTCAACACCGGGGAGCTGTTTTTT. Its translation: CSARVSRLNTGELFF.

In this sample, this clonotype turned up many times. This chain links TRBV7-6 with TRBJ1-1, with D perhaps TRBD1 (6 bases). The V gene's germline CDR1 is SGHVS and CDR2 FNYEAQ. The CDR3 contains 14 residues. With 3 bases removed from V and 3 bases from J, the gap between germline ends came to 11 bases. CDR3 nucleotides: TGTGCCAGCAGCTTCCCGACAGGACACACTGAAGCTTTCTTT. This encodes CASSFPTGHTEAFF.

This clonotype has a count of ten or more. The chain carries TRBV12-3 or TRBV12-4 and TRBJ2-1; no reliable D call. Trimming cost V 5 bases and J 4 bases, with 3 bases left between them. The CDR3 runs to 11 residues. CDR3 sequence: CASSLYNEQFF. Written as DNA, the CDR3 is TGTGCCAGCAGTCTTTACAATGAGCAGTTCTTC.

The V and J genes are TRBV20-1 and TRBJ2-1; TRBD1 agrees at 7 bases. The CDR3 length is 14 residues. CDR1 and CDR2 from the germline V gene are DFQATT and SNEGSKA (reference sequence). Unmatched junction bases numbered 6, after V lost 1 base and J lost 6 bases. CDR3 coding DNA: TGCAGTGCTAGAGTATCGACAGGGACCAATGAGCAGTTCTTC. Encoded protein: CSARVSTGTNEQFF.

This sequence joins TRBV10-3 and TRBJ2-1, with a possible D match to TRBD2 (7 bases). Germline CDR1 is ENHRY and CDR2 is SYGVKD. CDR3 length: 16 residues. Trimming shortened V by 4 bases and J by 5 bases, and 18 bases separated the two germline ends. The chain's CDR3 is CAISVLRGGKHNEQFF. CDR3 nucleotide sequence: TGTGCCATCAGTGTTCTCAGGGGAGGGAAACACAATGAGCAGTTCTTC.

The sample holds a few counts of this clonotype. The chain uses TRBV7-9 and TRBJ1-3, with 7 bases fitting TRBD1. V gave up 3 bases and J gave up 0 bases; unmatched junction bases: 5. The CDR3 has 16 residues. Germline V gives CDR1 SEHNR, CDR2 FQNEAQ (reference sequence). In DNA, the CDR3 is TGTGCCAGCAGCTTTGCCCGGGACAGCTCTGGAAACACCATATATTTT. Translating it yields CASSFARDSSGNTIYF.

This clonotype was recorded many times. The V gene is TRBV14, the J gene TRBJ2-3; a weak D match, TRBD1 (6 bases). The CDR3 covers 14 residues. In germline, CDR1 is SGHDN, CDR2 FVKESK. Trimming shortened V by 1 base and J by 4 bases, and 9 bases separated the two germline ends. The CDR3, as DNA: TGTGCCAGCAGCCAAGGCAGGGGCGCAGATACGCAGTATTTT. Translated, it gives CASSQGRGADTQYF.

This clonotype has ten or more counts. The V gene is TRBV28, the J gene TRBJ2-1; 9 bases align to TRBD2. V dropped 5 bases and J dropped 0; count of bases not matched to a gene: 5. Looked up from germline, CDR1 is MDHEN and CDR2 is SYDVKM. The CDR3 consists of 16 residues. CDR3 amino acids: CASSPETSGSYNEQFF. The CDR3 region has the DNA TGTGCCAGCAGTCCAGAGACTAGCGGCTCCTACAATGAGCAGTTCTTC.

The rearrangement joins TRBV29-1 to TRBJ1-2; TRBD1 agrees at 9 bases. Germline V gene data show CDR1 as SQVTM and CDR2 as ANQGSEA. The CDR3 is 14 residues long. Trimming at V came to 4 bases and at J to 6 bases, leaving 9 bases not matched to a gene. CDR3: CSVGLQGAIDGYTF. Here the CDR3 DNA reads TGCAGCGTTGGTCTACAGGGGGCGATTGATGGCTACACCTTC. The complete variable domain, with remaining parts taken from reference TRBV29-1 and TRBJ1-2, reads SAVISQKPSRDICQRGTSLTIQCQVDSQVTMMFWYRQQPGQSLTLIATANQGSEATYESGFVIDKFPISRPNLTFSTLTVSNMSPEDSSIYLCSVGLQGAIDGYTFGSGTRLTVV.

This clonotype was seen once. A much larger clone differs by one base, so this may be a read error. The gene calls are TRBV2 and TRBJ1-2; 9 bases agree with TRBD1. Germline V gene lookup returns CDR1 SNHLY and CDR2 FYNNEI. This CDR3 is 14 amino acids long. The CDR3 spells CASRQTGGIYGYNF. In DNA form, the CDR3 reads TGTGCCAGCAGGCAAACAGGGGGCATTTATGGCTACAACTTC.

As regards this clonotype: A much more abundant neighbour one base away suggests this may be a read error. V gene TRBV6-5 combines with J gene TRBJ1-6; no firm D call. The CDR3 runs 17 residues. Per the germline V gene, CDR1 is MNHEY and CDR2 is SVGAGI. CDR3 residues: CASSYGFSSSYNAPLHF. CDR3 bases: TGTGCCAGCAGTTATGGATTCTCGAGCTCCTATAATGCACCCCTCCACTTT.

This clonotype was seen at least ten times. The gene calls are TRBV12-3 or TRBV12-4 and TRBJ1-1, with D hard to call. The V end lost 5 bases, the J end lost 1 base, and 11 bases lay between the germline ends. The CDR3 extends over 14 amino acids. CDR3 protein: CASSELGPNTEAFF. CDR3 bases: TGTGCCAGCAGTGAATTAGGGCCGAACACTGAAGCTTTCTTT.

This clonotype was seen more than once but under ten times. This CDR3 is CASSSADRGEKLFF. In nucleotides, the CDR3 is TGTGCCAGCAGCTCCGCCGACAGGGGTGAAAAACTGTTTTTT. The chain combines TRBV5-4 with TRBJ1-4; 8 bases map to TRBD1. After removal of 3 bases from V and 7 bases from J, the junction contained 5 bases not matched to a gene. CDR3 length equals 14 residues. Germline CDR1 and CDR2: SGHNT and YYREEE (reference sequence).

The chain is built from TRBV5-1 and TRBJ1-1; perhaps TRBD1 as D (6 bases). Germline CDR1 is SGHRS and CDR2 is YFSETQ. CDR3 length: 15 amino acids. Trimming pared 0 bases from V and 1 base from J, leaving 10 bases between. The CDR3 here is CASSLVDSRNTEAFF. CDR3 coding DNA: TGCGCCAGCAGCTTGGTGGACAGTAGGAACACTGAAGCTTTCTTT.

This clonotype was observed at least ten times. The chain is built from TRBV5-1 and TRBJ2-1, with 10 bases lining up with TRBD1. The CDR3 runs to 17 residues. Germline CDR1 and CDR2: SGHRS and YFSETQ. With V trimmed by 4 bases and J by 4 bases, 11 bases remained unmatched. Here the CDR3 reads CASSPGTGDIGYNEQFF. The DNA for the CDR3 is TGCGCCAGCAGCCCCGGGACAGGGGATATCGGGTACAATGAGCAGTTCTTC.

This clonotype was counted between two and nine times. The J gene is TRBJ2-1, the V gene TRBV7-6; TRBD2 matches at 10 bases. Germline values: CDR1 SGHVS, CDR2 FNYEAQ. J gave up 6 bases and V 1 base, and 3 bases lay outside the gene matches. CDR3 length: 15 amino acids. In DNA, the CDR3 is TGTGCCAGCAGCTTAGAGTCTAGCGGGAGCAATGAGCAGTTCTTC. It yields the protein CASSLESSGSNEQFF.